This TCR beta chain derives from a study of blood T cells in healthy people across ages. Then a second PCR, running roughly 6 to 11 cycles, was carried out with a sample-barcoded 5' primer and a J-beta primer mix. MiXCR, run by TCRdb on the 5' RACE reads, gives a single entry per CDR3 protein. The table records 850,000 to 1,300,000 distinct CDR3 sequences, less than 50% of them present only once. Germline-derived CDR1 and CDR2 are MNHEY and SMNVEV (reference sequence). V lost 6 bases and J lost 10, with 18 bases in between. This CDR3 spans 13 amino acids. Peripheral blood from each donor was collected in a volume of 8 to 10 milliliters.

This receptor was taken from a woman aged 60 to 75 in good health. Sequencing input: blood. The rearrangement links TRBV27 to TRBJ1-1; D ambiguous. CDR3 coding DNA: TGTGCCAGCAGAAACCAGGCCACGACCGGAGCTTTCTTT. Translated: CASRNQATTGAFF.